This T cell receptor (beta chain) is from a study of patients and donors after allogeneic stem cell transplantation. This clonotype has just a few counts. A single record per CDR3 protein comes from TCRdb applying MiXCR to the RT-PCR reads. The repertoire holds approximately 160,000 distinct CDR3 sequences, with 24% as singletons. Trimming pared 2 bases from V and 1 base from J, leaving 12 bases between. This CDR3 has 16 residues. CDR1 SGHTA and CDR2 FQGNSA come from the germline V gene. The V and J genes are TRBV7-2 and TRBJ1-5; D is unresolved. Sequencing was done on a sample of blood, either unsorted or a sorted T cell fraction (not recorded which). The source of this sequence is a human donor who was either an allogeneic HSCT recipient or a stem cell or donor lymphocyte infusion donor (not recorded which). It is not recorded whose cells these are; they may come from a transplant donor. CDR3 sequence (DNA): TGTGCCAGCAGCTTATTTGGGCAGCCGAGCAATCAGCCCCAGCATTTT. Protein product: CASSLFGQPSNQPQHF.